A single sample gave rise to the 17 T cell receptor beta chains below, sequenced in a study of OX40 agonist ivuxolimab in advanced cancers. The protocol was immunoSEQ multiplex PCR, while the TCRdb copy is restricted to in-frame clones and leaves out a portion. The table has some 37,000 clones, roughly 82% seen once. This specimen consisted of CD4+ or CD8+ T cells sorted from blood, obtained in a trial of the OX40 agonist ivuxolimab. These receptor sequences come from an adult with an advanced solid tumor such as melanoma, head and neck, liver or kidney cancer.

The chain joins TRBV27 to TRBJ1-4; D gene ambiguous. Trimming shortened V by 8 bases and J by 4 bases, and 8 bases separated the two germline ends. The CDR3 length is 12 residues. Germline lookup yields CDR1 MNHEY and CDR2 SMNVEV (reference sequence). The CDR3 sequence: CASRQFNEKLFF. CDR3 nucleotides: TGTGCCAGCCGCCAGTTTAATGAAAAACTGTTTTTT.

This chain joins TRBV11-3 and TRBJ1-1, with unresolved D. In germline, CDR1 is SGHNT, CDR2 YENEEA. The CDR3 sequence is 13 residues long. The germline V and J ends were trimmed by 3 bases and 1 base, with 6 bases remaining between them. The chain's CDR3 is CASSLVTNTEAFF. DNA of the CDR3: TGTGCCAGCAGCTTGGTAACGAACACTGAAGCTTTCTTT.

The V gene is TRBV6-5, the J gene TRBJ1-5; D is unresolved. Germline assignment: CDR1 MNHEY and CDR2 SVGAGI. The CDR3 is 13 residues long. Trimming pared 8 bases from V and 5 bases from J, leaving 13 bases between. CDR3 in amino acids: CASGGRGDQPQHF. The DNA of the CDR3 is TGTGCCAGCGGTGGCCGTGGGGATCAGCCCCAGCATTTT.

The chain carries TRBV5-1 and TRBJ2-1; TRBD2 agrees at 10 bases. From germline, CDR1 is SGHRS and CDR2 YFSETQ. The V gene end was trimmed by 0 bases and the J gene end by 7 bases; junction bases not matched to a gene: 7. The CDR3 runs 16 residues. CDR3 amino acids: CASSLEASGGTNEQFF. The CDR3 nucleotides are TGCGCCAGCAGCTTGGAGGCTAGCGGGGGAACGAATGAGCAGTTCTTC.

This chain's CDR3 is CASSLDGAGNTIYF. In nucleotides, the CDR3 is TGTGCCAGCAGCTTAGATGGGGCTGGAAACACCATATATTTT. The chain recombines TRBV7-2 with TRBJ1-3; D is undetermined. Germline V gene sequence: CDR1 SGHTA, CDR2 FQGNSA. V was shortened by 1 base and J by 2 bases, with 6 bases between the two germline ends. This CDR3 spans 14 amino acids. The entire variable domain, with the rest obtained from reference TRBV7-2 and TRBJ1-3, is as follows: GAGVSQSPSNKVTEKGKDVELRCDPISGHTALYWYRQSLGQGLEFLIYFQGNSAPDKSGLPSDRFSAERTGGSVSTLTIQRTQQEDSAVYLCASSLDGAGNTIYFGEGSWLTVV.

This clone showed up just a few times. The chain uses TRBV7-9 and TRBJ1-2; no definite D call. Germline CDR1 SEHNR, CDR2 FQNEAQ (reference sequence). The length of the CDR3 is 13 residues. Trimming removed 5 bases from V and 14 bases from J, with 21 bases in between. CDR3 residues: CASSHQRVLVTTF. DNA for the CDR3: TGTGCCAGCAGCCACCAGCGGGTCCTAGTCACAACCTTC. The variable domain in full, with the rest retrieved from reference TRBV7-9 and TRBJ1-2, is DTGVSQNPRHKITKRGQNVTFRCDPISEHNRLYWYRQTLGQGPEFLTYFQNEAQLEKSRLLSDRFSAERPKGSFSTLEIQRTEQGDSAMYLCASSHQRVLVTTFGSGTRLTVV.

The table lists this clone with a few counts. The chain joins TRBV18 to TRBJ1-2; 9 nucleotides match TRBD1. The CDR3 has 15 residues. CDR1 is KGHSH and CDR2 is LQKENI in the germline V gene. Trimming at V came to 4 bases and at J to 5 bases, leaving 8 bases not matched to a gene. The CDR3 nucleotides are TGTGCCAGCTCACTTGCGTCGGGACAGGGTTATGGCTACACCTTC. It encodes CASSLASGQGYGYTF.

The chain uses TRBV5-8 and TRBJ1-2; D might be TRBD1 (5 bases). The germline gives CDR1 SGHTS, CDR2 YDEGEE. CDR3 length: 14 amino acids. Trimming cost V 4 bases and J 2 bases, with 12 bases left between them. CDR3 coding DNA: TGTGCCAGCAGCGGATACAGGTCCAACTATGGCTACACCTTC. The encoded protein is CASSGYRSNYGYTF.

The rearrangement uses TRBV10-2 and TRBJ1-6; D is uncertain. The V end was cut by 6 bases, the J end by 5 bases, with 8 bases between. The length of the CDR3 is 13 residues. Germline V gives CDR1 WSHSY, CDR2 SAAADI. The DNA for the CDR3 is TGCGCCAGCAGGGCCACCGATAATTCACCCCTCCACTTT. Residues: CASRATDNSPLHF.

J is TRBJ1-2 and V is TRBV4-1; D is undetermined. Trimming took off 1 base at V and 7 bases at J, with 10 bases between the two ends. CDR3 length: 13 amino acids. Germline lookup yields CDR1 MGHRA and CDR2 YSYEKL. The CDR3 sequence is CASSQALAGGYTF. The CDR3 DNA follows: TGCGCCAGCAGCCAAGCTCTCGCCGGTGGCTACACCTTC.

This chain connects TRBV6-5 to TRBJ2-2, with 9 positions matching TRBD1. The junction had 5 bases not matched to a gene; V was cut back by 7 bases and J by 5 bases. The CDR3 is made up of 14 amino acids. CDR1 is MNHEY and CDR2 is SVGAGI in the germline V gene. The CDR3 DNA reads TGTGCCAGCAAAACAGGGGGCGTAACCGGGGAGCTGTTTTTT. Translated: CASKTGGVTGELFF.

The CDR3 DNA is TGTGCCAGCAGTTCCTTGGGATCTGGAAACACCATATATTTT. Translated, it gives CASSSLGSGNTIYF. J is TRBJ1-3 and V is TRBV2; D unresolved. V was shortened by 5 bases and J by 1 base, with 9 bases between the two germline ends. Germline V lookup: CDR1 SNHLY, CDR2 FYNNEI. The CDR3 contains 14 residues.

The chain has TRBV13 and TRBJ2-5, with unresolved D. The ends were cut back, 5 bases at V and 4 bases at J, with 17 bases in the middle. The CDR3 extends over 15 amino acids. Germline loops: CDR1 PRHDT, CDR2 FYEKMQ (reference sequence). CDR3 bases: TGTGCCAGCAGCCCCGGTTCTGGCGACCGAGAGACCCAGTACTTC. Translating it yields CASSPGSGDRETQYF.

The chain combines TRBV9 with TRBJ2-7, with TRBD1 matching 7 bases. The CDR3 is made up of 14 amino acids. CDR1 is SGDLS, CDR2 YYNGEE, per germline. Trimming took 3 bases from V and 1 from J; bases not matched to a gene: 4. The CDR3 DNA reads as TGTGCCAGCAGCGCGACAGGGCTTTCCTACGAGCAGTACTTC. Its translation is CASSATGLSYEQYF.

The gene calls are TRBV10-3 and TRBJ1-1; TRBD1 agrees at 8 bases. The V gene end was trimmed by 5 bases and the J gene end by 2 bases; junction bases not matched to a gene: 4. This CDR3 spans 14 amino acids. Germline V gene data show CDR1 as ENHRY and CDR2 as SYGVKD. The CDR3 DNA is TGTGCCATCAGTCAGACAGGGGACAACACTGAAGCTTTCTTT. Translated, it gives CAISQTGDNTEAFF.

Written as DNA, the CDR3 is TGTGCCAGCAGGTTACAGGGGGATGAGCAGTACTTC. Its protein is CASRLQGDEQYF. The J gene is TRBJ2-7, the V gene TRBV13, with 8 bases lining up with TRBD1. V lost 6 bases and J lost 7; bases outside the gene matches: 5. The CDR3 is 12 amino acids. Germline V lookup: CDR1 PRHDT, CDR2 FYEKMQ (reference sequence).

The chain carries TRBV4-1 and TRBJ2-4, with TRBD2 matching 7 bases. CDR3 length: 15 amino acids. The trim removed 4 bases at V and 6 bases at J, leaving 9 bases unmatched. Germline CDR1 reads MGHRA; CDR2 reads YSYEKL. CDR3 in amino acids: CASSPRGRELNIQYF. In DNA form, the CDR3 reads TGCGCCAGCAGCCCAAGAGGGAGGGAGTTAAACATTCAGTACTTC.